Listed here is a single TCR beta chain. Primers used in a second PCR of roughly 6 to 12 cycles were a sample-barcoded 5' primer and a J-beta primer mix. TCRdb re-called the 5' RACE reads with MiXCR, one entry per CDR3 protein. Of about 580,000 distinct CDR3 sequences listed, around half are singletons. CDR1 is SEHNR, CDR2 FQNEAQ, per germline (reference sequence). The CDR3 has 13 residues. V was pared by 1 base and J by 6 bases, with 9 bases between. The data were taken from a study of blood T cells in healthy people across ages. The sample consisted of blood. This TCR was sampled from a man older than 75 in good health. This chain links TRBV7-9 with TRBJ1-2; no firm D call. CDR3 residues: CASSLDRVHGYTF. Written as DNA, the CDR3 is TGTGCCAGCAGCTTAGATAGGGTTCATGGCTACACCTTC.